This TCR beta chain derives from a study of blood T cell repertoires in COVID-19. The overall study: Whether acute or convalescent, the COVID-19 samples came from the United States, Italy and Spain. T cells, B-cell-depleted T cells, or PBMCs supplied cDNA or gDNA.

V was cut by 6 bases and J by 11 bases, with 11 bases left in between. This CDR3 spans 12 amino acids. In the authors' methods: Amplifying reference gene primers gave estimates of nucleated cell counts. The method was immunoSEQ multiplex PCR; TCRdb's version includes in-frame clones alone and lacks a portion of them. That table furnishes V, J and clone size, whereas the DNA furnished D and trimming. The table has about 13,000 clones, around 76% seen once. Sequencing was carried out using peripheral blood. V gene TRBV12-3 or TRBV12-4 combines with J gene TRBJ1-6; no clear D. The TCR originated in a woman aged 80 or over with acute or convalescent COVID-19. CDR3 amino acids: CASSYLSPPLHF. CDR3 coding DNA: TGTGCCAGCAGCTATCTTAGTCCACCCCTCCACTTT.